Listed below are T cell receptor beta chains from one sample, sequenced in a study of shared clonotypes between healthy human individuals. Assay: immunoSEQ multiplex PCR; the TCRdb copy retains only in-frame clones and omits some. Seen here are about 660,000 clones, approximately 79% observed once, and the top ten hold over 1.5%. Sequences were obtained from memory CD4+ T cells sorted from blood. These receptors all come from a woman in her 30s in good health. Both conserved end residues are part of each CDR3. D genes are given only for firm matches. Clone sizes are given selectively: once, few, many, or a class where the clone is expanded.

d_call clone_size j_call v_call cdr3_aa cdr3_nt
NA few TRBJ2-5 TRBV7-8 CASSLAQTRRETQYF TGTGCCAGCAGCTTAGCACAGACGAGGAGAGAGACCCAGTACTTC
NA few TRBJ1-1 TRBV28 CASGMNTEAFF TGTGCCAGCGGGATGAACACTGAAGCTTTCTTT
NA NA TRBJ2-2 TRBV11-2 CASSGTPGFNTGELFF TGTGCCAGCAGCGGAACCCCAGGATTCAACACCGGGGAGCTGTTTTTT
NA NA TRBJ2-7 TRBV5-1 CASKTDGAYNEQYF TGCGCCAGCAAGACGGACGGCGCCTACAACGAGCAGTACTTC
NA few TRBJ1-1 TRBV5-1 CASTPGRSGPTEAFF TGCGCCAGCACCCCGGGCAGATCGGGACCGACTGAAGCTTTCTTT
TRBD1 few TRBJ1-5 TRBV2 CASTKGQGRNQPQHF TGTGCCAGCACTAAAGGACAGGGAAGGAATCAGCCCCAGCATTTT
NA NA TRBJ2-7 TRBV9 CASSFGGTAYEQYF TGTGCCAGCAGCTTCGGGGGTACCGCCTACGAGCAGTACTTC
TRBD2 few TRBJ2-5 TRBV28 CASSLGMGLAGGRETQYF TGTGCCAGCAGTTTAGGGATGGGACTAGCGGGAGGGCGGGAGACCCAGTACTTC
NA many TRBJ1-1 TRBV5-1 CASSLGTAVEAFF TGCGCCAGCAGCTTGGGGACAGCCGTGGAAGCTTTCTTT
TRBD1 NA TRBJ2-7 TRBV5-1 CASSLGLGQTYEQYF TGCGCCAGCAGCTTGGGATTGGGACAGACCTACGAGCAGTACTTC
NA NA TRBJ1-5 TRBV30 CAWGNSYSNQPQHF TGTGCCTGGGGCAACTCTTATAGCAATCAGCCCCAGCATTTT
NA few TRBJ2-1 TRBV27 CASSFRSSLHNEQFF TGTGCCAGCAGTTTCAGGTCTAGCCTACACAATGAGCAGTTCTTC
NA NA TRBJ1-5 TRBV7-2 CASRDPRKGQPQHF TGTGCCAGCAGGGATCCCCGAAAGGGTCAGCCCCAGCATTTT
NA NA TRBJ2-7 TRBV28 CASSFRWGGPTSYEQYF TGTGCCAGCAGTTTCCGTTGGGGAGGACCGACCTCCTACGAGCAGTACTTC
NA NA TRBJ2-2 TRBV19 CASSGGTPNTGELFF TGTGCCAGTTCAGGGGGGACCCCGAACACCGGGGAGCTGTTTTTT
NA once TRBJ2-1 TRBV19 CASSMFGDTNEQFF TGTGCCAGTAGTATGTTCGGGGATACCAATGAGCAGTTCTTC
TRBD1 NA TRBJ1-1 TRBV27 CASSVGGFTTEAFF TGTGCCAGCAGTGTAGGGGGCTTTACCACTGAAGCTTTCTTT
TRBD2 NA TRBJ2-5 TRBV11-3 CASSSFSGSGETQYF TGTGCCAGCAGCTCATTTAGCGGGAGCGGGGAGACCCAGTACTTC
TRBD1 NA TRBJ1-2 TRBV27 CASRKTWDRENYGYTF TGTGCCAGCAGGAAAACTTGGGACAGAGAGAACTATGGCTACACCTTC
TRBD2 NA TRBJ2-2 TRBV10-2 CASSEFWTSGMAGELFF TGCGCCAGCAGTGAATTTTGGACTAGCGGGATGGCCGGGGAGCTGTTTTTT
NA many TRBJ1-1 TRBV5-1 CASSLEPGTMNTEAFF TGCGCCAGCAGCTTGGAGCCGGGAACCATGAACACTGAAGCTTTCTTT
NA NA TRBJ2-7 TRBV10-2 CASSGGYEQYF TGCGCCAGCAGTGGTGGCTACGAGCAGTACTTC
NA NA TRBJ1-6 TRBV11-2 CASSALTALDSPLHF TGTGCCAGCAGCGCGCTGACAGCTCTGGATTCACCCCTCCACTTT
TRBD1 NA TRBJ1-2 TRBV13 CASSLAGTGGLGGYTF TGTGCCAGCAGCTTAGCCGGGACAGGGGGTTTGGGAGGCTACACCTTC
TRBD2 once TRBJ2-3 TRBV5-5 CASSLGRLAGGPADTQYF TGTGCCAGCAGCTTGGGCCGTCTAGCGGGAGGGCCAGCAGATACGCAGTATTTT
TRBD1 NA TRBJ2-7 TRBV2 CASSVGTAFREQYF TGTGCCAGCAGTGTAGGGACAGCCTTTAGGGAGCAGTACTTC
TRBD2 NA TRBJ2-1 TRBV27 CASSRRTSGLRLSYNEQFF TGTGCCAGCAGTCGCAGAACTAGCGGGCTTAGACTCTCCTACAATGAGCAGTTCTTC
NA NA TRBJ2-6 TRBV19 CASSISSGANVLTF TGTGCCAGTAGTATTAGCTCTGGGGCCAACGTCCTGACTTTC
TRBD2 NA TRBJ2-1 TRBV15 CATSREGGTHSYNEQFF TGTGCCACCAGCAGAGAGGGGGGGACGCACTCCTACAATGAGCAGTTCTTC
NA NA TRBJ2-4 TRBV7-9 CASTGLAKNIQYF TGTGCCAGCACAGGACTAGCCAAAAACATTCAGTACTTC
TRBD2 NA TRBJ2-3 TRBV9 CASSAALAQRTDTQYF TGTGCCAGCAGCGCCGCACTAGCGCAGAGAACAGATACGCAGTATTTT
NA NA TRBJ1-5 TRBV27 CASSRQGNQPQHF TGTGCCAGCAGTCGACAGGGCAATCAGCCCCAGCATTTT
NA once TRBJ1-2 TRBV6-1 CASSAENYGYTF TGTGCCAGCAGTGCTGAAAACTATGGCTACACCTTC
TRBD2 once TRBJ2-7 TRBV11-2 CASSLAGDTYEQYF TGTGCCAGCAGCTTGGCGGGAGATACCTACGAGCAGTACTTC
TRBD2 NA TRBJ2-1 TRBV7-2 CASSLAPAGSSYNEQFF TGTGCCAGCAGCTTAGCCCCAGCGGGGAGCTCCTACAATGAGCAGTTCTTC
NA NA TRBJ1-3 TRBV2 CASSGGRSSGNTIYF TGTGCCAGCAGTGGTGGACGTAGCTCTGGAAACACCATATATTTT
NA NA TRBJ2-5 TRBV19 CASRDSPKETQYF TGTGCCAGTAGGGACAGCCCAAAAGAGACCCAGTACTTC